Reported below is one T cell receptor (beta chain). The sample belongs to a study of blood T cell repertoires in COVID-19. CDR3 length: 17 residues. Trimming at V came to 0 bases and at J to 0 bases, leaving 6 bases not matched to a gene. Germline V gene sequence: CDR1 SGHRS, CDR2 YFSETQ. Using immunoSEQ multiplex PCR, the repertoire was profiled, and TCRdb retains in-frame clones only, with some absent. This sample has about 350,000 clones, with 87% found just once. The sample taken for sequencing was peripheral blood. The V and J genes are TRBV5-1 and TRBJ1-3, with 7 bases identical to TRBD1. The source is a woman aged 45-60 years with COVID-19, enrolled during active disease. The CDR3 region has the DNA TGCGCCAGCAGCTTGGGGAGGGACAGTTACTCTGGAAACACCATATATTTT. It codes for CASSLGRDSYSGNTIYF.